The rows below give T cell receptor beta chains drawn from one sample of a study of blood T cell repertoires in COVID-19. Sequencing used immunoSEQ multiplex PCR; TCRdb keeps in-frame clones, though not all of them. The sample includes over 140,000 clones, roughly four fifths of them seen just once. The sample taken for sequencing was peripheral blood. The receptors were sampled from a woman aged 80 or over with active or convalescent COVID-19. Both conserved end residues are part of each CDR3. Each record gives: D gene, V gene, clone size, J gene, CDR3 protein, CDR3 DNA. A D gene is named only where the DNA matches it firmly. Size is omitted from some rows. Given values are once, few, many or a class for expanded clones.

d_call: NA
v_call: TRBV4-1
clone_size: NA
j_call: TRBJ1-4
cdr3_aa: CASSQTETTNEKLFF
cdr3_nt: TGCGCCAGCAGCCAGACAGAGACAACTAATGAAAAACTGTTTTTT

d_call: NA
v_call: TRBV12-3/TRBV12-4
clone_size: NA
j_call: TRBJ1-5
cdr3_aa: CASSRVSNQPQHF
cdr3_nt: TGTGCCAGCAGCAGGGTCAGCAATCAGCCCCAGCATTTT

d_call: TRBD1
v_call: TRBV28
clone_size: NA
j_call: TRBJ2-2
cdr3_aa: CAAGTGNTGELFF
cdr3_nt: TGTGCCGCCGGGACAGGGAACACCGGGGAGCTGTTTTTT

d_call: NA
v_call: TRBV9
clone_size: once
j_call: TRBJ2-7
cdr3_aa: CASSVVPGMDEQYF
cdr3_nt: TGTGCCAGCAGCGTAGTCCCAGGAATGGACGAGCAGTACTTC

d_call: TRBD1
v_call: TRBV19
clone_size: few
j_call: TRBJ1-2
cdr3_aa: CASSFPRTGQTNYGYTF
cdr3_nt: TGTGCCAGTAGTTTCCCACGGACAGGGCAAACTAACTATGGCTACACCTTC

d_call: TRBD1
v_call: TRBV5-1
clone_size: NA
j_call: TRBJ1-1
cdr3_aa: CASSFNRGISEAFF
cdr3_nt: TGCGCCAGCAGCTTCAACAGGGGTATCTCTGAAGCTTTCTTT

d_call: TRBD1
v_call: TRBV3-1/TRBV3-2
clone_size: NA
j_call: TRBJ2-7
cdr3_aa: CASSRGQVYEQYF
cdr3_nt: TGTGCCAGCAGCCGAGGACAGGTCTACGAGCAGTACTTC

d_call: TRBD1
v_call: TRBV14
clone_size: NA
j_call: TRBJ2-7
cdr3_aa: CASSHYRGLSYEQYF
cdr3_nt: TGTGCCAGCAGCCATTACAGGGGTCTCTCCTACGAGCAGTACTTC

d_call: TRBD2
v_call: TRBV28
clone_size: NA
j_call: TRBJ2-7
cdr3_aa: CASLGGGTTYEQYF
cdr3_nt: TGTGCCAGCTTGGGGGGGGGAACCACCTACGAGCAGTACTTC

d_call: NA
v_call: TRBV18
clone_size: NA
j_call: TRBJ1-4
cdr3_aa: CASSPRTAQNEKLFF
cdr3_nt: TGTGCCAGCTCACCACGGACAGCCCAGAATGAAAAACTGTTTTTT

d_call: NA
v_call: TRBV13
clone_size: NA
j_call: TRBJ2-3
cdr3_aa: CASSSFSGAGGADTQYF
cdr3_nt: TGTGCCAGCAGCTCCTTTTCAGGGGCTGGGGGGGCAGATACGCAGTATTTT

d_call: TRBD1
v_call: TRBV5-5
clone_size: NA
j_call: TRBJ1-2
cdr3_aa: CASSGTVSQGYTF
cdr3_nt: TGTGCCAGCAGCGGGACAGTTTCGCAAGGCTACACCTTC

d_call: NA
v_call: TRBV6-5
clone_size: NA
j_call: TRBJ2-5
cdr3_aa: CASREGGRETQYF
cdr3_nt: TGTGCCTCCCGCGAGGGGGGGCGAGAGACCCAGTACTTC

d_call: NA
v_call: TRBV12-3/TRBV12-4
clone_size: few
j_call: TRBJ2-7
cdr3_aa: CASSLSGRSEQYF
cdr3_nt: TGTGCCAGTAGTTTATCGGGGAGGTCCGAGCAGTACTTC

d_call: NA
v_call: TRBV4-2
clone_size: few
j_call: TRBJ1-5
cdr3_aa: CASSQEGQGLNQPQHF
cdr3_nt: TGTGCCAGCAGCCAAGAAGGTCAGGGTCTGAATCAGCCCCAGCATTTT

d_call: NA
v_call: TRBV6-1
clone_size: NA
j_call: TRBJ2-4
cdr3_aa: CASSETSTKNIQYF
cdr3_nt: TGTGCCAGCAGTGAGACTAGTACCAAAAACATTCAGTACTTC

d_call: TRBD1
v_call: TRBV19
clone_size: NA
j_call: TRBJ1-5
cdr3_aa: CASSSEGGLGQPQHF
cdr3_nt: TGTGCCAGTAGTAGCGAAGGGGGCTTGGGTCAGCCCCAGCATTTT

d_call: TRBD1
v_call: TRBV7-2
clone_size: NA
j_call: TRBJ2-7
cdr3_aa: CASSPPGQGAYEQYF
cdr3_nt: TGTGCCAGCAGCCCCCCCGGACAGGGGGCATACGAGCAGTACTTC

d_call: TRBD1
v_call: TRBV7-9
clone_size: once
j_call: TRBJ1-1
cdr3_aa: CASSRTGSDTEAFF
cdr3_nt: TGTGCCAGCAGCCGGACAGGGTCCGACACTGAAGCTTTCTTT

d_call: NA
v_call: TRBV20-1
clone_size: NA
j_call: TRBJ1-2
cdr3_aa: CSASGLNYGYTF
cdr3_nt: TGCAGTGCTAGTGGGCTTAACTATGGCTACACCTTC

d_call: NA
v_call: TRBV24-1
clone_size: many
j_call: TRBJ1-5
cdr3_aa: CATSQEGNQPQHF
cdr3_nt: TGTGCCACCTCTCAGGAGGGGAATCAGCCCCAGCATTTT

d_call: NA
v_call: TRBV24-1
clone_size: NA
j_call: TRBJ2-7
cdr3_aa: CATSGDTAGEQYF
cdr3_nt: TGTGCCACCAGTGGGGACACCGCGGGCGAGCAGTACTTC

d_call: NA
v_call: TRBV30
clone_size: NA
j_call: TRBJ1-2
cdr3_aa: CAWNGGAINYGYTF
cdr3_nt: TGTGCCTGGAATGGAGGGGCGATTAACTATGGCTACACCTTC

d_call: TRBD1
v_call: TRBV6-5
clone_size: NA
j_call: TRBJ1-1
cdr3_aa: CASRRLGQDSEAFF
cdr3_nt: TGTGCCAGCAGACGACTCGGACAGGACTCTGAAGCTTTCTTT

d_call: NA
v_call: TRBV15
clone_size: NA
j_call: TRBJ2-7
cdr3_aa: CATSREISGYEQYF
cdr3_nt: TGTGCCACCAGCAGGGAAATTTCAGGCTACGAGCAGTACTTC

d_call: TRBD2
v_call: TRBV6-5
clone_size: once
j_call: TRBJ2-3
cdr3_aa: CASSPLAGGTDTQYF
cdr3_nt: TGTGCCAGCAGCCCGCTAGCGGGGGGGACAGATACGCAGTATTTT

d_call: TRBD1
v_call: TRBV2
clone_size: NA
j_call: TRBJ2-2
cdr3_aa: CASSATPGQSTGELFF
cdr3_nt: TGTGCCAGCAGTGCTACTCCGGGACAGTCCACCGGGGAGCTGTTTTTT

d_call: NA
v_call: TRBV18
clone_size: NA
j_call: TRBJ1-1
cdr3_aa: CASSPDQGNTEAFF
cdr3_nt: TGTGCCAGCTCACCCGACCAGGGGAACACTGAAGCTTTCTTT

d_call: TRBD2
v_call: TRBV9
clone_size: NA
j_call: TRBJ2-3
cdr3_aa: CASSDGATSLTDTQYF
cdr3_nt: TGTGCCAGCAGCGATGGGGCGACTAGCCTCACAGATACGCAGTATTTT

d_call: TRBD1
v_call: TRBV7-9
clone_size: NA
j_call: TRBJ2-3
cdr3_aa: CASSGVRGRSDTQYF
cdr3_nt: TGTGCCAGCAGCGGCGTCAGGGGGCGATCAGATACGCAGTATTTT